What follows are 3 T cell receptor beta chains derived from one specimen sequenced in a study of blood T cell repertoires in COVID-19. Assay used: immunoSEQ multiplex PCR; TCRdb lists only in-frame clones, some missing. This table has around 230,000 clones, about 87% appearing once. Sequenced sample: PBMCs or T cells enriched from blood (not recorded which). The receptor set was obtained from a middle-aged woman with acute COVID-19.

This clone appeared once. Written as DNA, the CDR3 is TGTGCCAGCATTTTTAGCGGGGGGCCATCCTACAATGAGCAGTTCTTC. Translating it yields CASIFSGGPSYNEQFF. The V call is TRBV27, the J call TRBJ2-1, with 10 bases that match TRBD2. V lost 7 bases, J lost 1 base, and 7 bases stayed unmatched. This CDR3 contains 16 residues. The V gene's germline CDR1 is MNHEY and CDR2 SMNVEV (reference sequence).

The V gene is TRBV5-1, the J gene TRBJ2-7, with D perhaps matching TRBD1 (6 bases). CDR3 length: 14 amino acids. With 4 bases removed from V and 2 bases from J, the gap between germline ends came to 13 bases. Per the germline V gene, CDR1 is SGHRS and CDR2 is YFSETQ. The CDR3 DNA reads TGCGCCAGCAGCCTTCCGACAGGAGCCTACGAGCAGTACTTC. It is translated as CASSLPTGAYEQYF.

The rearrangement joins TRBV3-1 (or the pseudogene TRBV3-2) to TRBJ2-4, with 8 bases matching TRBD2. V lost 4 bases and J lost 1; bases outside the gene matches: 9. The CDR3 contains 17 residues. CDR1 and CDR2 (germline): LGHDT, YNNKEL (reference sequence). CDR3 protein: CASSLNSGGGAKNIQYF. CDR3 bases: TGTGCCAGCAGCCTTAACAGCGGCGGGGGGGCCAAAAACATTCAGTACTTC.